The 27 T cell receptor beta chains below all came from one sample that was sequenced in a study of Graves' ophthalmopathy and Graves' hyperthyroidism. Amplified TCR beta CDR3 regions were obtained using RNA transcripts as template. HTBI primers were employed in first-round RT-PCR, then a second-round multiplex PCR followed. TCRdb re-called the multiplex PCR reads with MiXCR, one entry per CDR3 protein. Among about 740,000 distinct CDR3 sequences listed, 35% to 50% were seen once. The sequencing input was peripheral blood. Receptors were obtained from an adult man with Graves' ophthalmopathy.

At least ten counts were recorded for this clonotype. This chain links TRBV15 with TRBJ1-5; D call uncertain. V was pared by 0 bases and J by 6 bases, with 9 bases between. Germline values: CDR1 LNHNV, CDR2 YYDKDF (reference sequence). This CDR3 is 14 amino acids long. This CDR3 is CATSRDRFGQPQHF. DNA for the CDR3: TGTGCCACCAGCAGAGATCGGTTCGGTCAGCCCCAGCATTTT.

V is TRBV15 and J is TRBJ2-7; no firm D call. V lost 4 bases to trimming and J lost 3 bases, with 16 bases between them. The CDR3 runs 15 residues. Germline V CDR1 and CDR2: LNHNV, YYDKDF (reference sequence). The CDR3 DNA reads TGTGCCACCAGCACCCTTCCTCAGTCCCGCTACGAGCAGTACTTC. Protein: CATSTLPQSRYEQYF.

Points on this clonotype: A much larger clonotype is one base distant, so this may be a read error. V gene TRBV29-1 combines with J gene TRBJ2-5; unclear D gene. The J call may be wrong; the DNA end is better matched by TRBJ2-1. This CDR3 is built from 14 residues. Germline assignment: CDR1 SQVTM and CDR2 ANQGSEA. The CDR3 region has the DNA TGCAGCGTTGAAGAAAAGTGGGGAACGGGCGAGCAGTTCTTC. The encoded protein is CSVEEKWGTGEQFF.

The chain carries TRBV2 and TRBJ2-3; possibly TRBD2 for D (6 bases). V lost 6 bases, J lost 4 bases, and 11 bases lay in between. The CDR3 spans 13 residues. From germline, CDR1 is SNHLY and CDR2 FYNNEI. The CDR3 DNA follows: TGTGCCAGCAGCCCCAGGAGGGCAGATACGCAGTATTTT. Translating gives CASSPRRADTQYF. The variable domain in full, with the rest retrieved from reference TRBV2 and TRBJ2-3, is EPEVTQTPSHQVTQMGQEVILRCVPISNHLYFYWYRQILGQKVEFLVSFYNNEISEKSEIFDDQFSVERPDGSNFTLKIRSTKLEDSAMYFCASSPRRADTQYFGPGTRLTVL.

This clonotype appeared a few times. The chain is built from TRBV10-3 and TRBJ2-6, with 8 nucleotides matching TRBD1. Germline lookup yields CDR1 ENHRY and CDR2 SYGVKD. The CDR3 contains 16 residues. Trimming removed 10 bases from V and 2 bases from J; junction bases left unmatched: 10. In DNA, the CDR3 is TGTGCCAGCAGCCACAGACAGGGGACTGGGGCCAACGTCCTGACTTTC. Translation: CASSHRQGTGANVLTF.

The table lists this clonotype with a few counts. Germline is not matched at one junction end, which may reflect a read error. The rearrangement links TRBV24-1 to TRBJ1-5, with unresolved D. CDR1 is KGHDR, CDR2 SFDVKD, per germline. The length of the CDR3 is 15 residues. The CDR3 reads CASSYTAGPNQPQHF. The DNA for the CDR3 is TGTGCCAGCAGTTACACGGCAGGACCGAATCAGCCCCAGCATTTT.

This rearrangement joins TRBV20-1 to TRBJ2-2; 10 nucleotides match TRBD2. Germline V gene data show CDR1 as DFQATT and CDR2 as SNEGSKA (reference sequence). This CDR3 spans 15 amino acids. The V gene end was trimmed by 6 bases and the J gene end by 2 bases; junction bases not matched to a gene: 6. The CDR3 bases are TGCAGTGCCACTACTAGCGGGGCCAACACCGGGGAGCTGTTTTTT. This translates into CSATTSGANTGELFF.

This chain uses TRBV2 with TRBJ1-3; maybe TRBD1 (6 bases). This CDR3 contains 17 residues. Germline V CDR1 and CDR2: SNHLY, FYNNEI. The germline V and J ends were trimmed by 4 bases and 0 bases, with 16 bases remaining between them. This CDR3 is CASSVSSGGLSGNTIYF. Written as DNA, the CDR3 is TGTGCCAGCAGTGTATCTAGTGGGGGGCTCTCTGGAAACACCATATATTTT.

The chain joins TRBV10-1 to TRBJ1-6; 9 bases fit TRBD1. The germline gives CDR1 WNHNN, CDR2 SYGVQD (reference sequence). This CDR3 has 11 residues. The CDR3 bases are TGCACCGGGACAGGGCACTCACCCCTCCACTTT. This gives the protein CTGTGHSPLHF.

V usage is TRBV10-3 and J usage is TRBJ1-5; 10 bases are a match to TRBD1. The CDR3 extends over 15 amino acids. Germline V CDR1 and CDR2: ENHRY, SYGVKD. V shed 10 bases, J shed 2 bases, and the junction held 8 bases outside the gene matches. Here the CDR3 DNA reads TGTGCCAGCAGGGATGGGACAGGGGGCAATCAGCCCCAGCATTTT. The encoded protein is CASRDGTGGNQPQHF.

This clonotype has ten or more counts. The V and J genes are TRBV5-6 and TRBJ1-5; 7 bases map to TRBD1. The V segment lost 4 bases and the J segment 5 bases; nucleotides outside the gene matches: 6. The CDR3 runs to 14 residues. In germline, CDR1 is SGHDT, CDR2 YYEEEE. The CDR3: CASSAGTAYQPQHF. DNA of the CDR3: TGTGCCAGCAGCGCCGGGACAGCGTATCAGCCCCAGCATTTT.

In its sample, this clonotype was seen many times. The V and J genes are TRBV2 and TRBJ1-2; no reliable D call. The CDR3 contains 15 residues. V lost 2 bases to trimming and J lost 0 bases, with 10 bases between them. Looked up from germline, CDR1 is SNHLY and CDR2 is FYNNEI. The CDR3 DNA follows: TGTGCCAGCAGTGAAATCCGGACTGCTAACTATGGCTACACCTTC. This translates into CASSEIRTANYGYTF.

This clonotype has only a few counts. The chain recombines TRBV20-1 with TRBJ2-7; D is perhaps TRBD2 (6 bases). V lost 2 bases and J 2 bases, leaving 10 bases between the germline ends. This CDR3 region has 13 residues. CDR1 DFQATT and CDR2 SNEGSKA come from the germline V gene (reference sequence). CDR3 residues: CSARRELTYEQYF. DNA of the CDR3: TGCAGTGCTAGACGGGAGCTTACCTACGAGCAGTACTTC.

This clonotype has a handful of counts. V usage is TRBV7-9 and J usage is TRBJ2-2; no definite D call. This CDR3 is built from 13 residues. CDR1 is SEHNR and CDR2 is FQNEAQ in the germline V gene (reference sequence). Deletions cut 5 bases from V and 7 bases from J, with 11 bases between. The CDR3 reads CASSQRLGGELFF. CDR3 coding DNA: TGTGCCAGCAGCCAAAGGCTAGGCGGGGAGCTGTTTTTT.

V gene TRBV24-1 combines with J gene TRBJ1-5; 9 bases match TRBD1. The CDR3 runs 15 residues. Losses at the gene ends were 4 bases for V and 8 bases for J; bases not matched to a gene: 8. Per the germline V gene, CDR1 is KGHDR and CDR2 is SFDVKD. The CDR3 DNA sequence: TGTGCCACCAGTGACCCCGGGACAGGGAACGAGCCCCAGCATTTT. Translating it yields CATSDPGTGNEPQHF.

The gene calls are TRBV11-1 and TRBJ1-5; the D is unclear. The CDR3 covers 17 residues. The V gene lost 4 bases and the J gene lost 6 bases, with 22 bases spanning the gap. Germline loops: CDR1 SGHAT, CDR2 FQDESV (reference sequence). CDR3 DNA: TGTGCCAGCAGCTGCATAGAAGGTCGGGGTTACGGTCAGCCCCAGCATTTT. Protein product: CASSCIEGRGYGQPQHF.

The CDR3 nucleotides are TGTGCCAGCAGCCTGACAGAATACGAGCAGTACTTC. This sequence encodes CASSLTEYEQYF. The chain couples TRBV2 to TRBJ2-7; weak D call: TRBD1 (5 bases). The CDR3 contains 12 residues. Germline loops: CDR1 SNHLY, CDR2 FYNNEI. V shed 6 bases and J shed 4 bases, with 10 bases lying between them.

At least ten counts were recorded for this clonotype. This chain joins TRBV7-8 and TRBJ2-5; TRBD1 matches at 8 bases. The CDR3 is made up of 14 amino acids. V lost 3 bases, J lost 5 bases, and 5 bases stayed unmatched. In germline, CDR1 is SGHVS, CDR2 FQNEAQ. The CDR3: CASSLGRDRETQYF. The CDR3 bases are TGTGCCAGCAGCTTGGGGCGGGACAGGGAGACCCAGTACTTC.

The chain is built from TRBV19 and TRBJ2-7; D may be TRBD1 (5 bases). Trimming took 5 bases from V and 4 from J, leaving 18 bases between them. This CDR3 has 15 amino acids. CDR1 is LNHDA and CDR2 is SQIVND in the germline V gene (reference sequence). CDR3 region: CASSPGPEGVYEQYF. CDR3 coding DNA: TGTGCCAGTAGTCCCGGACCTGAAGGGGTTTACGAGCAGTACTTC. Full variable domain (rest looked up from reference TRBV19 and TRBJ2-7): DGGITQSPKYLFRKEGQNVTLSCEQNLNHDAMYWYRQDPGQGLRLIYYSQIVNDFQKGDIAEGYSVSREKKESFPLTVTSAQKNPTAFYLCASSPGPEGVYEQYFGPGTRLTVT.

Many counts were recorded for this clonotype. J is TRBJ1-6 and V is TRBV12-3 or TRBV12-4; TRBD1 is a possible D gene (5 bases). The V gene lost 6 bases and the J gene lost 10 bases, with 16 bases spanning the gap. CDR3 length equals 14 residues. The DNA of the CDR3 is TGTGCCAGCAGGAAACAGGCTCACGGGTCACCCCTCCACTTT. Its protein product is CASRKQAHGSPLHF.

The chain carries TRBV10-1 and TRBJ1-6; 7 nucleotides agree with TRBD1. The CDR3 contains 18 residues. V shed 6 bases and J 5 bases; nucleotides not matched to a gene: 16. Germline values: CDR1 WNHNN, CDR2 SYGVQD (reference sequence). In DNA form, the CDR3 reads TGCGCCAGCAGCTTGGATCCAGGGGGGCCGACAAATAATTCACCCCTCCACTTT. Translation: CASSLDPGGPTNNSPLHF.

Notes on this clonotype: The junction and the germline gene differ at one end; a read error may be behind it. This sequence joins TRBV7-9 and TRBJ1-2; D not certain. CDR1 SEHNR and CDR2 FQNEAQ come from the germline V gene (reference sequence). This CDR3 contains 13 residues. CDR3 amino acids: CASGFSTPYGYTF. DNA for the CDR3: TGTGCCAGCGGCTTTTCGACTCCCTATGGCTACACCTTC. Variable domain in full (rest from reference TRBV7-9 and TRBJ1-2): DTGVSQNPRHKITKRGQNVTFRCDPISEHNRLYWYRQTLGQGPEFLTYFQNEAQLEKSRLLSDRFSAERPKGSFSTLEIQRTEQGDSAMYLCASGFSTPYGYTFGSGTRLTVV.

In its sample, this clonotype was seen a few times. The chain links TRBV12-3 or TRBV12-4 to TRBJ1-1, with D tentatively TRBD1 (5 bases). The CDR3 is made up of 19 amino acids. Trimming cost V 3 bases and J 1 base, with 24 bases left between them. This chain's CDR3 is CASSFIPPRHEGSNTEAFF. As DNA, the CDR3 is TGTGCCAGCAGTTTCATCCCCCCACGACATGAGGGGTCGAACACTGAAGCTTTCTTT.

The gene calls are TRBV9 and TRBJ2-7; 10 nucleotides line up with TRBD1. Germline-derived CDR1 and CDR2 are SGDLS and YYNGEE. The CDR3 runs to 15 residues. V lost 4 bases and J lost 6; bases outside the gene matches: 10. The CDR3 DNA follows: TGTGCCAGCAGCTTCACCGGGACAGGGGATTCCGAGCAGTACTTC. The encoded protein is CASSFTGTGDSEQYF.

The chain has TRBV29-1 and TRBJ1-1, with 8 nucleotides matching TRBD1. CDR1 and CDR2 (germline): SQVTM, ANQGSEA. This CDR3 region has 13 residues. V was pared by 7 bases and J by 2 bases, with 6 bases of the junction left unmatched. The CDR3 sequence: CSAQDRDNTEAFF. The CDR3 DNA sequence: TGCAGCGCCCAGGACAGGGATAACACTGAAGCTTTCTTT.

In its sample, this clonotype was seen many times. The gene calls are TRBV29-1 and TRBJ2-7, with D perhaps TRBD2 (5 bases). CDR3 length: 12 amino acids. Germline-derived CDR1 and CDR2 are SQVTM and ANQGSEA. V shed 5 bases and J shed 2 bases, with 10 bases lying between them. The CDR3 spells CSVQTGTYEQYF. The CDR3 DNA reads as TGCAGCGTTCAAACCGGGACCTACGAGCAGTACTTC.

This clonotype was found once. CDR3 nucleotides: TGCAGCGTCCAGGAGACAGGGATCGGCCAGCCCCAGCATTTT. Amino acids: CSVQETGIGQPQHF. The chain carries TRBV29-1 and TRBJ1-5; 7 nucleotides agree with TRBD1. CDR1 is SQVTM, CDR2 ANQGSEA, per germline. The CDR3 extends over 14 amino acids. V lost 6 bases, J lost 7 bases, and 12 bases stayed unmatched.